The table lists the clone carrying this T cell receptor (beta chain) with many counts. HTBI primers from iRepertoire and Arm-PCR of CDR3 regions yielded the TCR beta libraries. TCRdb redid the calling of the multiplex PCR reads with MiXCR, one entry per CDR3 protein. Of 350,000 to 450,000 distinct CDR3 sequences listed, approximately 16% were seen once; the top ten hold about 32%. Time point defined: newly diagnosed GD, antithyroid drugs for less than 3 months. The TCR library was made from RNA that had been extracted from PBMCs in TRIzol. Criteria from the American Thyroid Association guidelines were applied to diagnose Graves' disease. This entry comes from a study of regulatory T cells in long-lasting Graves disease. These same records also appear under a second study, on T cells in Graves' hyperthyroidism and ophthalmopathy. As that study records: Most expanded thyroid clonotypes above 0.001 recurred in blood.

The sequence came from a man aged 35 to 55 with Graves disease. The sample in question was peripheral blood mononuclear cells (PBMCs), obtained at new diagnosis, from a patient treated with antithyroid drugs.

The DNA of the CDR3 is TGTGCCAGCAGCCAAGGCCCGTTGGCAGCTTTCTTT. Translated, it gives CASSQGPLAAFF. J is TRBJ1-1 and V is TRBV3-1; D unresolved. The CDR3 loop spans 12 amino acids. The germline V gene has CDR1 LGHDT and CDR2 YNNKEL (reference sequence). V lost 1 base and J lost 10, with 10 bases in between.